The T cell receptor beta chain under discussion was sequenced for a study of PD-1 blockade in classical Hodgkin lymphoma. General study findings and limits: Undefined causes, possibly disease activity or prior therapy, underlie the repertoire differences. Newly diagnosed patients were reported to start with lower TCR diversity than healthy donors. Patients who initiated nivolumab within 1 year of ASCT were excluded.

On this clone itself: Its antigen is currently unknown.

Only in-frame clones appear in the TCRdb table, and some are missing; sequencing was by immunoSEQ multiplex PCR. The sample lists 50,000 or so clones; about two thirds were seen once. There was relapse after autologous stem cell transplantation in every patient, and there was variation in brentuximab vedotin exposure. Best response was recorded as complete response, partial response or progressive disease. The sequencing used peripheral blood mononuclear cells (PBMCs), collected before the second cycle of nivolumab. This clonotype originated in a human donor with classical Hodgkin lymphoma.

The CDR3 nucleotides are TGTGCCAGCAGCCAGGGGACAGCAGAGACCCAGTACTTC. Its protein is CASSQGTAETQYF. The chain is built from TRBV11-2 and TRBJ2-5; 7 nucleotides align to TRBD1. The CDR3 sequence is 13 residues long. J was trimmed by 4 bases and V by 5 bases; bases with no gene match: 4. Germline V gene lookup returns CDR1 SGHAT and CDR2 FQNNGV. The whole variable domain, filled in from reference TRBV11-2 and TRBJ2-5, reads EAGVAQSPRYKIIEKRQSVAFWCNPISGHATLYWYQQILGQGPKLLIQFQNNGVVDDSQLPKDRFSAERLKGVDSTLKIQPAKLEDSAVYLCASSQGTAETQYFGPGTRLLVL.